These 9 T cell receptor beta chains came from one sample sequenced in a study of blood T cell repertoires in COVID-19. Generated by immunoSEQ multiplex PCR, the TCRdb table keeps only in-frame clones and is missing some. The data show about 210,000 clones, with less than 85% seen just once and 7.8% held by the top ten. The sample comprised peripheral blood. These receptors originate from a woman of 80 years or more with COVID-19, enrolled during active disease.

V and J are TRBV7-9 and TRBJ2-5; 11 nucleotides agree with TRBD2. From germline, CDR1 is SEHNR and CDR2 FQNEAQ (reference sequence). The CDR3 has 15 amino acids. Trimming took 3 bases from V and 2 from J; bases not matched to a gene: 2. The CDR3 DNA follows: TGTGCCAGCAGCTTGGGGACTAGCGGACAAGAGACCCAGTACTTC. Translation gives CASSLGTSGQETQYF.

This clone was seen a single time. The chain uses TRBV6-5 and TRBJ1-1; D not certain. Germline V lookup: CDR1 MNHEY, CDR2 SVGAGI. CDR3 length equals 14 residues. Trimming left V 2 bases short and J 1 base short, with 8 bases between. The CDR3 DNA sequence: TGTGCCAGCAGTTACAGGGAGCCGAACACTGAAGCTTTCTTT. This codes for CASSYREPNTEAFF.

The rearrangement joins TRBV5-5 to TRBJ2-3; D unclear. The CDR3 is 13 amino acids. V lost 1 base and J 6 bases, leaving 9 bases between the germline ends. Germline V gene data show CDR1 as SGHKS and CDR2 as YYEKEE (reference sequence). The CDR3 loop is CASSLHLGDTQYF. The CDR3 nucleotides read TGTGCCAGCAGCTTGCATCTGGGCGATACGCAGTATTTT.

The chain couples TRBV28 to TRBJ1-6; no reliable D call. The V gene lost 1 base and the J gene lost 3 bases, with 7 bases spanning the gap. This CDR3 is 15 amino acids long. The germline V gene has CDR1 MDHEN and CDR2 SYDVKM. The CDR3 DNA reads TGTGCCAGCAGTTTATCCAGTTACTATAATTCACCCCTCCACTTT. Translated, it gives CASSLSSYYNSPLHF.

J is TRBJ1-2 and V is TRBV18; D gene unclear. Germline V gene data show CDR1 as KGHSH and CDR2 as LQKENI. CDR3 length equals 14 residues. The V end lost 6 bases, the J end lost 6 bases, and 17 bases lay between the germline ends. The CDR3 here is CASSPTEVDHGYTF. DNA for the CDR3: TGTGCCAGCTCCCCGACGGAGGTCGATCATGGCTACACCTTC. Full variable domain (outside the CDR3, taken from reference TRBV18 and TRBJ1-2): NAGVMQNPRHLVRRRGQEARLRCSPMKGHSHVYWYRQLPEEGLKFMVYLQKENIIDESGMPKERFSAEFPKEGPSILRIQQVVRGDSAAYFCASSPTEVDHGYTFGSGTRLTVV.

The chain uses TRBV6-5 and TRBJ2-7; TRBD2 aligns across 7 bases. The CDR3 runs to 14 residues. CDR1 and CDR2 from the germline V gene are MNHEY and SVGAGI. J gave up 4 bases and V 6 bases, and 9 bases lay outside the gene matches. DNA of the CDR3: TGTGCCAGCAGGGGGAGGGGCTTCGGGTACGAGCAGTACTTC. Translated, it gives CASRGRGFGYEQYF.

The chain is built from TRBV19 and TRBJ2-6; a weak D match, TRBD1 (6 bases). Trimming left V 8 bases short and J 1 base short, with 15 bases between. This CDR3 is built from 16 residues. CDR1 and CDR2 from the germline V gene are LNHDA and SQIVND (reference sequence). The CDR3 DNA sequence: TGTGCCAGTTTCCTGGGACATTTTTCTGGGGCCAACGTCCTGACTTTC. Protein: CASFLGHFSGANVLTF.

The J gene is TRBJ2-2, the V gene TRBV24-1; 7 bases are a match to TRBD2. This CDR3 is built from 15 residues. The ends lost 9 bases at V and 1 base at J; junction bases unmatched: 7. CDR1 is KGHDR, CDR2 SFDVKD, per germline. This chain's CDR3 is CATGTTGGNTGELFF. DNA of the CDR3: TGTGCCACCGGAACGACGGGGGGGAACACCGGGGAGCTGTTTTTT.

V is TRBV19 and J is TRBJ2-1; 9 positions agree with TRBD1. The germline V gene encodes CDR1 LNHDA and CDR2 SQIVND (reference sequence). J lost 9 bases, V lost 6 bases, and 6 bases had no gene match. This CDR3 is built from 13 residues. CDR3 loop: CASRDRGGIEQFF. In nucleotides, the CDR3 is TGTGCCAGTAGGGACAGGGGCGGGATTGAGCAGTTCTTC.